This T cell receptor beta chain comes out of a study of blood T cell repertoires in COVID-19. Background on the study: COVID-19 samples, acute and convalescent, were from the United States, Italy and Spain. PBMCs, B-cell-depleted T cells, or T cells were the source of the cDNA or gDNA that made up the material.

Seattle's enrolled individuals joined amid active infection and were then monitored longitudinally. The authors' processing: Nucleated cell counts were estimated from reference gene primer amplification. This table comes from immunoSEQ multiplex PCR, and its TCRdb copy is limited to in-frame clones, with some not included. Clonal size and the V and J genes are those of that table, whereas D and trimming came from the DNA. The data contain approximately 25,000 clones, roughly 79% of them singletons. The sequence was collected from a man in his fifties or sixties with COVID-19, enrolled during active disease. Sequencing was carried out using peripheral blood.

For the CDR3, the DNA is TGTGCCAGCAGCGCCCCGGGACAGTACTACAATGAGCAGTTCTTC. Residues: CASSAPGQYYNEQFF. The rearrangement links TRBV13 to TRBJ2-1; TRBD1 matches at 7 bases. Germline loops: CDR1 PRHDT, CDR2 FYEKMQ (reference sequence). The CDR3 length is 15 residues. The ends lost 5 bases at V and 3 bases at J; junction bases unmatched: 7.